The 4 T cell receptor beta chains listed next were all sequenced from one sample in a study of T cells in Graves' hyperthyroidism and ophthalmopathy. Amplification targeted TCR beta CDR3 regions from RNA transcripts. An initial round of RT-PCR targeting the TCR CDR3 relied on the HTBI primer set. TCRdb re-derived calls from the multiplex PCR reads in MiXCR, one entry per CDR3 protein. Among fewer than 550,000 distinct CDR3 sequences, less than 25% were seen once, and the ten largest hold approximately 10%. Sequenced input: blood. The receptor source for this set is a woman in her 30s with Graves' ophthalmopathy.

This clonotype occurred many times. The chain links TRBV30 to TRBJ2-7, with D perhaps given as TRBD1 or TRBD2 (5 bases each). The length of the CDR3 is 12 residues. The V gene's germline CDR1 is GTSNPN and CDR2 SVGIG (reference sequence). Trimming shortened V by 5 bases and J by 3 bases, and 11 bases separated the two germline ends. This CDR3 reads CAWGWDVYEQYF. The DNA of the CDR3 is TGTGCCTGGGGTTGGGACGTCTACGAGCAGTACTTC.

This clonotype was seen a few times. J is TRBJ2-2 and V is TRBV19; either TRBD1 or TRBD2 may fit D (5 bases each). Germline V gives CDR1 LNHDA, CDR2 SQIVND (reference sequence). CDR3 length equals 17 residues. V lost 6 bases and J lost 1, with 18 bases in between. The CDR3 here is CASSPSGSRVNTGELFF. In DNA, the CDR3 is TGTGCCAGTAGCCCCTCGGGAAGCAGGGTGAACACCGGGGAGCTGTTTTTT.

About this clonotype itself: An end of the junction does not agree with germline; a read error may underlie this. The V call is TRBV6-1, the J call TRBJ2-4; D might be TRBD2 (5 bases). The CDR3 covers 13 residues. Germline CDR1 MNHNS, CDR2 SASEGT. As DNA, the CDR3 is TGTGCCAGCAGAGAGGGTAGCAAAAACATTAAGTACTTC. It codes for CASREGSKNIKYF.

In its sample, this clonotype was seen a few times. This chain uses TRBV3-1 with TRBJ1-2, with a weak D call TRBD1 (5 bases). The CDR3 is 17 residues long. With 3 bases removed from V and 0 bases from J, the gap between germline ends came to 17 bases. CDR1 and CDR2 (germline): LGHDT, YNNKEL (reference sequence). CDR3 nucleotide sequence: TGTGCCAGCAGCCAGGATAGTTGGACACCCGCTAACTATGGCTACACCTTC. Translated: CASSQDSWTPANYGYTF.